This TCR beta chain was sequenced during a study of CD8 T cells in Susac syndrome. RNA was extracted with the RNeasy kit, and a quantity of about 0.45 to 1 ug was reverse transcribed using random hexamers. Multiplex immunoSEQ PCR targeted 54 Vbeta and 13 Jbeta TCR beta segments. MiXCR was run by TCRdb on the immunoSEQ multiplex PCR reads, yielding one entry per CDR3 protein. The table has about 53,000 distinct CDR3 sequences, more than 85% seen once; the top ten hold approximately 0.8%. On this clonotype itself: Antigen specificity is unknown. Germline is not matched at one junction end, which may reflect a read error.

Whole-study results and caveats: There were around 17 Susac-specific public clones in total CD8+ repertoires and four to six in CD8+ TEMRA repertoires.

CDR1 and CDR2 (germline): GTSNPN, SVGIG (reference sequence). The CDR3 runs 11 residues. The chain links TRBV30 to TRBJ1-1; D is perhaps TRBD1 (6 bases). This receptor was obtained from a human donor with Susac syndrome. The sequenced material came from CD8+ T cells from PBMCs. The CDR3 region is CAWSEGGSLNF. Written as DNA, the CDR3 is TGTGCCTGGAGTGAAGGGGGGTCCCTAAACTTT.